This TCR beta chain was identified during a study of blood T cell repertoires in COVID-19. Study-wide background: Spain, Italy and the United States supplied samples that represented acute and convalescent COVID-19. Sources were T cells, B-cell-depleted T cells, or PBMCs; the material itself was cDNA or gDNA.

The assay was immunoSEQ multiplex PCR, and TCRdb's table has in-frame clones only and misses some. The table records approximately 530,000 clones, 85% to 90% of them present only once. Seattle cases were enrolled at active infection and followed longitudinally. Germline V CDR1 and CDR2: SGHAT, FQDESV (reference sequence). This CDR3 is 14 amino acids long. Trimming cost V 5 bases and J 2 bases, with 12 bases left between them. The rearrangement joins TRBV11-1 to TRBJ1-1; weak D call: TRBD1 (5 bases). The sample taken for sequencing was peripheral blood. The receptor comes from a woman between 45 and 65 years old with COVID-19, enrolled during active disease. The CDR3 DNA reads as TGTGCCAGCAGCCGCGGGACGGCAAACACTGAAGCTTTCTTT. It specifies CASSRGTANTEAFF.